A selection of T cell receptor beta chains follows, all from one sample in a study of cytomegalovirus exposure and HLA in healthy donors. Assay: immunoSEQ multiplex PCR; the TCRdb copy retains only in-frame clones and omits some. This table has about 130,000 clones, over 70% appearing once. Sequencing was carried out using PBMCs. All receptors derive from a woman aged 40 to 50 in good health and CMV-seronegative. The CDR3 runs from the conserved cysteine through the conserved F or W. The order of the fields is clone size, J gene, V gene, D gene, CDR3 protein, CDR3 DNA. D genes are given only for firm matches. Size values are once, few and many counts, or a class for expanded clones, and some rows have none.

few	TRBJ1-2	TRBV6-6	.	CASSYQNGYTF	TGTGCCAGCAGTTACCAGAATGGCTACACCTTC
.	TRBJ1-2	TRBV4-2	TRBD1	CASSQDRGRRNGYTF	TGTGCCAGCAGCCAAGACAGGGGGCGAAGAAATGGCTACACCTTC
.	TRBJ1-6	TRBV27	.	CASSLITGFYNSPLHF	TGTGCCAGCAGTTTAATAACAGGCTTCTATAATTCACCCCTCCACTTT
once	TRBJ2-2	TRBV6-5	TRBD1	CASSSRQGAPTGELFF	TGTGCCAGCAGTTCGAGACAGGGGGCGCCCACCGGGGAGCTGTTTTTT
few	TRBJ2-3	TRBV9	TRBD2	CASSVSGSSSLTDTQYF	TGTGCCAGCAGCGTTAGCGGGTCTTCTTCCCTCACAGATACGCAGTATTTT
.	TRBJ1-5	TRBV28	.	CASSGGNRSPQHF	TGTGCCAGCAGTGGAGGGAACCGGTCGCCCCAGCATTTT
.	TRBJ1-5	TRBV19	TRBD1	CASRADRGSNQPQHF	TGTGCCAGTAGGGCGGACAGGGGCAGCAATCAGCCCCAGCATTTT
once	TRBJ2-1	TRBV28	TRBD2	CATRTGLAVGNEQFF	TGTGCCACCCGGACGGGACTAGCGGTTGGGAATGAGCAGTTCTTC
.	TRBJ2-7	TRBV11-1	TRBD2	CASSFAGGRYEQYF	TGTGCCAGCAGCTTTGCGGGGGGACGCTACGAGCAGTACTTC
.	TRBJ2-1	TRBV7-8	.	CASSLEPAGGNEQFF	TGTGCCAGCAGCTTAGAGCCGGCAGGTGGGAATGAGCAGTTCTTC
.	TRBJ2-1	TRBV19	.	CASRQRGSLDEQFF	TGTGCCAGCCGCCAGAGGGGGAGTCTTGATGAGCAGTTCTTC
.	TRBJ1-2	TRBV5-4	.	CASSFQGSYGYTF	TGTGCCAGCAGTTTTCAGGGGTCCTATGGCTACACCTTC
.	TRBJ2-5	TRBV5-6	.	CASSLVQETQYF	TGTGCCAGCAGCTTGGTACAAGAGACCCAGTACTTC
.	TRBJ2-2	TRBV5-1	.	CASSSAPAAGELFF	TGCGCCAGCAGCTCGGCCCCCGCGGCCGGGGAGCTGTTTTTT
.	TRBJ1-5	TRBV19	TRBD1	CASSIEGGLNQPQHF	TGTGCCAGTAGTATAGAAGGGGGCCTGAATCAGCCCCAGCATTTT
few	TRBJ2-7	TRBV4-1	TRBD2	CASSQDIAGGHSYEQYF	TGCGCCAGCAGCCAAGATATAGCGGGAGGCCACTCCTACGAGCAGTACTTC
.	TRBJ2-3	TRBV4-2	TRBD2	CASSQGALAGGQTDTQYF	TGTGCCAGCAGCCAAGGGGCATTAGCGGGGGGGCAGACAGATACGCAGTATTTT
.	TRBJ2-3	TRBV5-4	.	CASSLVPGSLTGTDTQYF	TGTGCCAGCAGCTTGGTCCCCGGGAGCCTGACTGGCACAGATACGCAGTATTTT
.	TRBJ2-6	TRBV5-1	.	CASSLEETSGTGTGHSGANVLTF	TGCGCCAGCAGCTTGGAAGAGACAAGCGGGACAGGCACAGGGCACTCTGGGGCCAACGTCCTGACTTTC
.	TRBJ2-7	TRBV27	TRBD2	CASSFGPPAGGAYEQYF	TGTGCCAGCAGTTTTGGGCCCCCGGCGGGGGGGGCCTACGAGCAGTACTTC
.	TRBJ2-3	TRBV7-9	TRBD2	CASSMTSGSADTQYF	TGTGCCAGCAGCATGACTAGCGGGAGCGCAGATACGCAGTATTTT
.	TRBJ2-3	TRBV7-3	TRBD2	CASSRTAGITDTQYF	TGTGCCAGCAGCCGAACAGCGGGAATCACAGATACGCAGTATTTT
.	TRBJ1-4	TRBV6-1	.	CASRREVGEKLFF	TGTGCCAGCAGGAGGGAAGTTGGAGAAAAACTGTTTTTT